A single sample gave rise to the 15 T cell receptor beta chains below, sequenced in a study of T cells in Graves' hyperthyroidism and ophthalmopathy. Amplified TCR beta CDR3 regions derived from RNA transcripts. Using the HTBI primer set, a first-round RT-PCR was run on the TCR CDR3. TCRdb passed the multiplex PCR reads through MiXCR, listing each CDR3 protein once. The sample contains 450,000 to 650,000 distinct CDR3 sequences, 20% of which appear only once. Sequencing was done on a sample of blood. The receptor source for this set is a young man with Graves' hyperthyroidism.

In its sample, this clonotype was seen a few times. A read error may be the cause here, since a much bigger clone is one base away. In this CDR3 the conserved last residue, phenylalanine or tryptophan, is missing, so a read error is likely. The rearrangement joins TRBV27 to TRBJ1-5; unclear D gene. V lost 0 bases to trimming and J lost 2 bases, with 8 bases between them. This CDR3 has 15 amino acids. Germline CDR1 reads MNHEY; CDR2 reads SMNVEV (reference sequence). DNA for the CDR3: TGTGCCAGCAGTTTATCGGCCGGGGGCAATCAGCCCCAGCATCTT. Protein: CASSLSAGGNQPQHL.

This clonotype was detected ten times or more. The V call is TRBV20-1, the J call TRBJ1-2; TRBD1 is a possible D gene (6 bases). This CDR3 has 14 residues. The V end was cut by 6 bases, the J end by 0 bases, with 14 bases between. Germline V gives CDR1 DFQATT, CDR2 SNEGSKA (reference sequence). Written as DNA, the CDR3 is TGCAGTGCCACGCGGACAGCCGCTAACTATGGCTACACCTTC. It encodes CSATRTAANYGYTF.

In DNA, the CDR3 is TGTGCCAGCAGCCCCGGGCGGGTGAGGCCCCAGCATTTT. It is translated as CASSPGRVRPQHF. This rearrangement joins TRBV12-3 or TRBV12-4 to TRBJ1-5; no clear D gene. This CDR3 comprises 13 residues. V lost 6 bases to trimming and J lost 9 bases, with 15 bases between them.

This chain joins TRBV18 and TRBJ2-2, with D maybe TRBD1 (6 bases). Trimming took 1 base from V and 2 from J, leaving 8 bases between them. Germline assignment: CDR1 KGHSH and CDR2 LQKENI. CDR3 length: 15 residues. The CDR3 spells CASSPQQGNTGELFF. CDR3 DNA sequence: TGTGCCAGCTCACCACAACAGGGCAACACCGGGGAGCTGTTTTTT. Full variable domain (remainder filled in from reference TRBV18 and TRBJ2-2): NAGVMQNPRHLVRRRGQEARLRCSPMKGHSHVYWYRQLPEEGLKFMVYLQKENIIDESGMPKERFSAEFPKEGPSILRIQQVVRGDSAAYFCASSPQQGNTGELFFGEGSRLTVL.

The sample holds many counts of this clonotype. The chain recombines TRBV11-2 with TRBJ1-1; D not resolved. CDR3 length: 14 residues. CDR1 is SGHAT, CDR2 FQNNGV, per germline. Deletions cut 0 bases from V and 4 bases from J, with 9 bases between. CDR3: CASSLDPGATEAFF. The CDR3 bases are TGTGCCAGCAGCTTAGATCCAGGCGCCACTGAAGCTTTCTTT.

Notes on this clonotype: An end of the junction differs from the germline gene, which may be a read error. J is TRBJ2-2 and V is TRBV12-3 or TRBV12-4, with 10 bases identical to TRBD2. The CDR3 contains 15 residues. The CDR3 bases are TGTGCCAGCAGCATACTAGCGGGGTACACCGGGGAGCTGTCTTTT. Translating it yields CASSILAGYTGELSF.

The chain has TRBV28 and TRBJ1-2; D ambiguous. Trimming removed 5 bases from V and 8 bases from J, with 12 bases in between. Germline CDR1 is MDHEN and CDR2 is SYDVKM. The CDR3 loop spans 12 amino acids. This CDR3 reads CASSEALEGYTF. The CDR3 coding sequence is TGTGCCAGCAGTGAGGCCCTCGAGGGCTACACCTTC.

The chain links TRBV12-3 or TRBV12-4 to TRBJ1-2; TRBD1 agrees at 7 bases. The CDR3 length is 14 residues. Trimming at V came to 7 bases and at J to 2 bases, leaving 7 bases not matched to a gene. CDR3: CASTVQGRNYGYTF. The DNA of the CDR3 is TGTGCCAGCACCGTACAGGGGCGCAACTATGGCTACACCTTC.

This clonotype was seen more than once but under ten times. The chain joins TRBV18 to TRBJ1-1; no reliable D call. Germline V gives CDR1 KGHSH, CDR2 LQKENI. Trimming pared 3 bases from V and 0 bases from J, leaving 11 bases between. The CDR3 runs 15 residues. CDR3 in DNA: TGTGCCAGCTCACCTTTTTCCTCATTGAACACTGAAGCTTTCTTT. It is translated as CASSPFSSLNTEAFF.

This clonotype showed up many times. CDR3 sequence: CASRRVANTGELFF. The CDR3 nucleotides read TGTGCCAGCAGGAGGGTCGCGAACACCGGGGAGCTGTTTTTT. The chain is built from TRBV6-4 and TRBJ2-2; D might be TRBD2 (5 bases). Per the germline V gene, CDR1 is MRHNA and CDR2 is SNTAGT. The CDR3 is made up of 14 amino acids. V shed 6 bases and J shed 0 bases, with 8 bases lying between them.

At least ten counts were recorded for this clonotype. The V and J genes are TRBV5-1 and TRBJ1-1, with D perhaps matching TRBD1 (5 bases). Per germline, CDR1 SGHRS and CDR2 YFSETQ. This CDR3 is built from 14 residues. V was pared by 3 bases and J by 4 bases, with 13 bases between. The CDR3 nucleotides are TGCGCCAGCAGCTCGGGGGGGGGACTCACTGAAGCTTTCTTT. This codes for CASSSGGGLTEAFF.

The genes are TRBV5-1 and TRBJ1-3; a possible D gene is TRBD1 (5 bases). This CDR3 is built from 16 residues. V lost 4 bases, J lost 0 bases, and 14 bases lay in between. Germline V gene data show CDR1 as SGHRS and CDR2 as YFSETQ. The CDR3 nucleotides read TGCGCCAGCAGCGGCGAAACAGGCTTCTCTGGAAACACCATATATTTT. This encodes CASSGETGFSGNTIYF.

The DNA for the CDR3 is TGTGCCAGCAGACCACTCGGAGCGGGAGTAACCTACGAGCAGTACTTC. As protein: CASRPLGAGVTYEQYF. The V and J genes are TRBV11-2 and TRBJ2-7; 8 positions match TRBD2. Germline V lookup: CDR1 SGHAT, CDR2 FQNNGV. Unmatched junction bases numbered 12, after V lost 6 bases and J lost 2 bases. The CDR3 sequence is 16 residues long.

The V gene is TRBV6-5, the J gene TRBJ1-2; D not certain. The V and J ends lost 4 bases and 8 bases respectively, with 14 bases between them. The CDR3 length is 13 residues. The germline V gene encodes CDR1 MNHEY and CDR2 SVGAGI. The CDR3 DNA follows: TGTGCCAGCAGTTTATCGGGAGGCCAGGGCTACACCTTC. The encoded protein is CASSLSGGQGYTF.

This clonotype has a count of ten or more. The chain employs TRBV12-3 or TRBV12-4 and TRBJ1-1; D uncertain. This CDR3 has 14 amino acids. V dropped 2 bases and J dropped 1 base, with 8 bases sitting between them. The CDR3 DNA reads TGTGCCAGCAGTTTAACAGCGTGGAACACTGAAGCTTTCTTT. This gives the protein CASSLTAWNTEAFF.